These 23 T cell receptor beta chains originate from one sample sequenced in a study of PD-1 blockade in classical Hodgkin lymphoma. The protocol was immunoSEQ multiplex PCR, while the TCRdb copy is restricted to in-frame clones and leaves out a portion. The sample contains about 44,000 clones, just over 65% of which appear only once. Time point defined: cycle 4 day 1 (C4D1), after 5 to 7 weeks of nivolumab. All the patients suffered relapse after autologous stem cell transplantation, and brentuximab vedotin exposure differed. The material sequenced was peripheral blood mononuclear cells (PBMCs), taken before the fourth cycle of nivolumab. These receptors were taken from a human donor with classical Hodgkin lymphoma.

Within the sample, this clone is medium-sized. The rearrangement uses TRBV6-5 and TRBJ2-1; D is unresolved. Per germline, CDR1 MNHEY and CDR2 SVGAGI. V was pared by 1 base and J by 5 bases, with 9 bases between. This CDR3 is built from 14 residues. Written as DNA, the CDR3 is TGTGCCAGCAGTTACTATGGTAGGAACAATGAGCAGTTCTTC. Its translation is CASSYYGRNNEQFF.

CDR3 coding DNA: TGTGCCAGCAGTGGAACAGGGTGGGGAAACACCATATATTTT. Translation: CASSGTGWGNTIYF. The V call is TRBV25-1, the J call TRBJ1-3, with D maybe TRBD1 (6 bases). The CDR3 loop spans 14 amino acids. Germline V gene sequence: CDR1 MGHDK, CDR2 SYGVNS. V gave up 4 bases and J gave up 4 bases, with 11 bases separating them.

V and J are TRBV11-2 and TRBJ1-1; weak D call: TRBD1 (6 bases). The CDR3 consists of 15 residues. With 3 bases removed from V and 5 bases from J, the gap between germline ends came to 16 bases. Germline V gene lookup returns CDR1 SGHAT and CDR2 FQNNGV. This CDR3 is CASSLSGGRQTEAFF. The CDR3 nucleotides read TGTGCCAGCAGCTTGTCGGGGGGCAGGCAGACTGAAGCTTTCTTT.

Details on this clone: This likely came from a read error, as a far larger clone is one base away. The CDR3 bases are TGTGCCAGCAGCTGGGGACAGGCCTATGGCTACACCTTC. Translation: CASSWGQAYGYTF. The chain uses TRBV11-1 and TRBJ1-2, with TRBD1 matching over 8 bases. The ends lost 4 bases at V and 4 bases at J; junction bases unmatched: 2. The CDR3 covers 13 residues. Looked up from germline, CDR1 is SGHAT and CDR2 is FQDESV (reference sequence).

J is TRBJ2-1 and V is TRBV4-3; maybe TRBD1 (5 bases). CDR3 length equals 15 residues. Germline assignment: CDR1 LGHNA and CDR2 YSLEER. Trimming removed 0 bases at V and 6 bases at J, with 12 bases between. This CDR3 reads CASSQDLGPGNEQFF. In DNA, the CDR3 is TGCGCCAGCAGCCAAGATCTGGGGCCCGGCAATGAGCAGTTCTTC.

V is TRBV6-5 and J is TRBJ1-4; D gene unclear. Germline-derived CDR1 and CDR2 are MNHEY and SVGAGI. The length of the CDR3 is 16 residues. Trimming left V 2 bases short and J 2 bases short, with 12 bases between. CDR3 sequence (DNA): TGTGCCAGCAGTTACGATAGGTCGACTACTAATGAAAAACTGTTTTTT. This encodes CASSYDRSTTNEKLFF.

The chain employs TRBV28 and TRBJ2-2, with D perhaps TRBD2 (5 bases). Trimming shortened V by 1 base and J by 7 bases, and 13 bases separated the two germline ends. In germline, CDR1 is MDHEN, CDR2 SYDVKM. The CDR3 has 15 amino acids. The CDR3 region has the DNA TGTGCCAGCAGTTTATTCCCGGGAAGTGGCGGGGAGCTGTTTTTT. Translated, it gives CASSLFPGSGGELFF.

The chain combines TRBV7-6 with TRBJ2-3; D remains ambiguous. The CDR3 loop spans 13 amino acids. V dropped 2 bases and J dropped 1 base, with 4 bases sitting between them. The germline gives CDR1 SGHVS, CDR2 FNYEAQ. Here the CDR3 reads CASSLPGTDTQYF. The CDR3 DNA follows: TGTGCCAGCAGCTTACCAGGCACAGATACGCAGTATTTT.

J is TRBJ2-3 and V is TRBV9; a weak D match, TRBD1 (5 bases). Between the trimmed V and J ends, which lost 3 bases and 0 bases, there was a span of 17 bases. Germline CDR1 reads SGDLS; CDR2 reads YYNGEE. The CDR3 runs to 17 residues. In DNA form, the CDR3 reads TGTGCCAGCAGCGCCCCCAGAACGGCAGGGAGCACAGATACGCAGTATTTT. It codes for CASSAPRTAGSTDTQYF.

This rearrangement joins TRBV18 to TRBJ1-2; D gene unclear. V lost 3 bases to trimming and J lost 2 bases, with 10 bases between them. Germline V gene lookup returns CDR1 KGHSH and CDR2 LQKENI. The CDR3 consists of 14 residues. This chain's CDR3 is CASSPLDSNYGYTF. The CDR3 region has the DNA TGTGCCAGCTCACCTCTCGATTCCAACTATGGCTACACCTTC.

Relative to its sample, this clone is medium-sized (0.01 to 0.1%). V and J are TRBV2 and TRBJ1-3; no clear D gene. The CDR3 extends over 15 amino acids. With 4 bases removed from V and 0 bases from J, the gap between germline ends came to 10 bases. Looked up from germline, CDR1 is SNHLY and CDR2 is FYNNEI. The CDR3 nucleotides are TGTGCCAGCAGTGCGGAGGGCCACTCTGGAAACACCATATATTTT. Amino acid sequence: CASSAEGHSGNTIYF.

The chain is built from TRBV18 and TRBJ2-5; D possibly uses TRBD1 or TRBD2 (5 bases each). The CDR3 runs to 16 residues. V gave up 2 bases and J gave up 2 bases, with 15 bases separating them. The V gene's germline CDR1 is KGHSH and CDR2 LQKENI. The chain's CDR3 is CASSPFNRGRQETQYF. The CDR3 DNA reads TGTGCCAGCTCACCATTTAATCGGGGCCGACAAGAGACCCAGTACTTC.

This chain links TRBV4-3 with TRBJ1-4; D is undetermined. Germline loops: CDR1 LGHNA, CDR2 YSLEER. V was trimmed by 0 bases and J by 5 bases, leaving 10 bases between them. This CDR3 comprises 15 residues. The CDR3 DNA sequence: TGCGCCAGCAGCCAAGAGGGCTTTTTGAATGAAAAACTGTTTTTT. Residues: CASSQEGFLNEKLFF.

This clone has only a few counts. The rearrangement uses TRBV7-9 and TRBJ1-2, with TRBD1 matching over 7 bases. Germline V lookup: CDR1 SEHNR, CDR2 FQNEAQ (reference sequence). V lost 6 bases to trimming and J lost 2 bases; unmatched junction nucleotides: 9. The CDR3 loop spans 15 amino acids. CDR3 coding DNA: TGTGCCAGCAGTCTTCTGGGGACAGCGAACTATGGCTACACCTTC. Its translation: CASSLLGTANYGYTF. Variable domain in full (rest from reference TRBV7-9 and TRBJ1-2): DTGVSQNPRHKITKRGQNVTFRCDPISEHNRLYWYRQTLGQGPEFLTYFQNEAQLEKSRLLSDRFSAERPKGSFSTLEIQRTEQGDSAMYLCASSLLGTANYGYTFGSGTRLTVV.

This clone was found a few times. Other DNA sequences within the sample encode an identical CDR3. V and J are TRBV5-6 and TRBJ1-5; 9 nucleotides match TRBD1. Looked up from germline, CDR1 is SGHDT and CDR2 is YYEEEE. The V segment lost 3 bases and the J segment 1 base; nucleotides outside the gene matches: 2. The length of the CDR3 is 15 residues. The CDR3: CASSSDRGSNQPQHF. CDR3 sequence (DNA): TGTGCCAGCAGCTCGGACAGGGGAAGCAATCAGCCCCAGCATTTT.

This chain links TRBV7-8 with TRBJ1-4; D is unresolved. Between the trimmed V and J ends, which lost 6 bases and 3 bases, there was a span of 17 bases. Germline lookup yields CDR1 SGHVS and CDR2 FQNEAQ. This CDR3 spans 16 amino acids. The CDR3 DNA reads TGTGCCAGCAGTCAAGATTCCAAGGCCTCTAATGAAAAACTGTTTTTT. Translating it yields CASSQDSKASNEKLFF.

The V gene is TRBV7-2, the J gene TRBJ1-2, with a tentative D call TRBD1 (5 bases). V shed 5 bases and J shed 2 bases, with 18 bases lying between them. Germline V gene lookup returns CDR1 SGHTA and CDR2 FQGNSA. The length of the CDR3 is 16 residues. The CDR3 DNA is TGTGCCAGCAGCCCCGGAGGACAAGAAGACAACTATGGCTACACCTTC. Its translation is CASSPGGQEDNYGYTF.

This clone was detected ten times or more. The chain carries TRBV4-3 and TRBJ1-5; TRBD1 might be the D (5 bases). Per germline, CDR1 LGHNA and CDR2 YSLEER. Trimming left V 3 bases short and J 2 bases short, with 14 bases between. This CDR3 is 16 amino acids long. The CDR3 protein is CASSQARRGGNQPQHF. CDR3 in DNA: TGCGCCAGCAGCCAGGCCCGTAGGGGTGGCAATCAGCCCCAGCATTTT.

The J gene is TRBJ2-2, the V gene TRBV7-3; D may be TRBD2 (6 bases). V was trimmed by 4 bases and J by 5 bases, leaving 23 bases between them. The CDR3 consists of 18 residues. Per the germline V gene, CDR1 is SGHTA and CDR2 is FQGTGA. CDR3 in DNA: TGTGCCAGCAGCTCCCACGTGTGGGGGACTGGGCAAACCGGGGAGCTGTTTTTT. It is translated as CASSSHVWGTGQTGELFF.

The chain employs TRBV19 and TRBJ1-5; a weak D match, TRBD1 (5 bases). V lost 5 bases, J lost 4 bases, and 12 bases lay in between. CDR1 LNHDA and CDR2 SQIVND come from the germline V gene (reference sequence). The CDR3 sequence is 14 residues long. Here the CDR3 DNA reads TGTGCCAGTAGTTTTCCCGGGACTAATCAGCCCCAGCATTTT. Its translation: CASSFPGTNQPQHF.

This clone was picked up a small number of times. The chain couples TRBV19 to TRBJ1-2; 9 bases align to TRBD1. This CDR3 is 14 amino acids long. The germline V gene has CDR1 LNHDA and CDR2 SQIVND (reference sequence). Unmatched junction bases numbered 6, after V lost 6 bases and J lost 4 bases. The chain's CDR3 is CASSKTGGVYGYTF. In nucleotides, the CDR3 is TGTGCCAGTAGCAAGACAGGGGGAGTCTATGGCTACACCTTC.

Comment on this clone: Different DNA sequences within this sample yield the same CDR3. The V gene is TRBV27, the J gene TRBJ2-2; 7 positions match TRBD1. Germline assignment: CDR1 MNHEY and CDR2 SMNVEV (reference sequence). J was trimmed by 1 base and V by 6 bases; bases with no gene match: 2. This CDR3 region has 14 residues. This CDR3 reads CASRRDRNTGELFF. The CDR3 region has the DNA TGTGCCAGCAGGAGGGACAGGAACACCGGGGAGCTGTTTTTT.

The chain recombines TRBV18 with TRBJ2-7, with no clear D. This CDR3 region has 15 residues. From germline, CDR1 is KGHSH and CDR2 LQKENI. Deletions cut 3 bases from V and 0 bases from J, with 12 bases between. CDR3 sequence (DNA): TGTGCCAGCTCACCCAGAGCAAGCCCCTCCTACGAGCAGTACTTC. This sequence encodes CASSPRASPSYEQYF.